These 10 T cell receptor beta chains came from one sample sequenced in a study of T cell responses to AZD1222 COVID-19 vaccine. Assay used: immunoSEQ multiplex PCR; TCRdb lists only in-frame clones, some missing. Of approximately 90,000 clones in the sample, roughly 88% are singletons; the top ten hold 16%. The sample in question was peripheral blood, obtained on day 0 of AZD1222 vaccination. The receptors stem from an adult in good health.

The CDR3 loop is CASSQLAGGHEQYF. The DNA of the CDR3 is TGTGCCAGTAGCCAACTAGCGGGAGGGCACGAGCAGTACTTC. The chain combines TRBV19 with TRBJ2-7, with 13 positions matching TRBD2. The CDR3 is made up of 14 amino acids. Germline V gene sequence: CDR1 LNHDA, CDR2 SQIVND (reference sequence). The J segment lost 5 bases and the V segment lost 6 bases, leaving 4 bases of the junction unmatched.

This clone was seen a few times. V gene TRBV6-5 combines with J gene TRBJ1-1; a possible D gene is TRBD1 (6 bases). Trimming shortened V by 6 bases and J by 7 bases, and 18 bases separated the two germline ends. This CDR3 has 14 residues. The germline CDR1 and CDR2 sequences are MNHEY and SVGAGI. CDR3 bases: TGTGCCAGCAGGGAGGAAGGACAGATATTTGAAGCTTTCTTT. It codes for CASREEGQIFEAFF.

CDR3 in DNA: TGTGCCACCAGTGATTACGACGGAGCTAGCACAGATACGCAGTATTTT. Amino acids: CATSDYDGASTDTQYF. The V call is TRBV24-1, the J call TRBJ2-3; D not resolved. The V end was cut by 2 bases, the J end by 0 bases, with 11 bases between. Per the germline V gene, CDR1 is KGHDR and CDR2 is SFDVKD. CDR3 size: 16 residues.

The chain employs TRBV5-1 and TRBJ2-3; D is ambiguous. There are 14 residues in the CDR3. CDR1 is SGHRS, CDR2 YFSETQ, per germline. With 5 bases removed from V and 0 bases from J, the gap between germline ends came to 10 bases. The CDR3 loop reads CASRDVSSTDTQYF. The CDR3 region has the DNA TGCGCCAGCAGGGACGTTTCTAGCACAGATACGCAGTATTTT.

The rearrangement uses TRBV5-1 and TRBJ2-3; 7 positions agree with TRBD2. The CDR3 consists of 14 residues. Germline CDR1 is SGHRS and CDR2 is YFSETQ. The ends lost 0 bases at V and 6 bases at J; junction bases unmatched: 4. The CDR3 DNA reads as TGCGCCAGCAGCTTGGAACTAGCGCGGGATACGCAGTATTTT. It encodes CASSLELARDTQYF.

Points on this clone: Its ends do not fully match the called genes, so a read error is possible. V is TRBV5-6 and J is TRBJ2-1; possibly TRBD1 or TRBD2 for D (5 bases each). Germline CDR1 SGHDT, CDR2 YYEEEE. This CDR3 contains 11 residues. Written as DNA, the CDR3 is TGTGCCAGCAGTTTGGGGACCCAGCAGTTCTTC. Protein: CASSLGTQQFF.

The genes are TRBV5-1 and TRBJ1-2; D gene uncertain. CDR1 SGHRS and CDR2 YFSETQ come from the germline V gene. The CDR3 is 14 residues long. V lost 0 bases to trimming and J lost 8 bases, with 14 bases between them. The CDR3 protein is CASSLALGGKGYTF. For the CDR3, the DNA is TGCGCCAGCAGCTTGGCCTTGGGAGGGAAAGGCTACACCTTC.

In its sample, this clone was seen a few times. This chain uses TRBV28 with TRBJ1-2; the D gene is possibly TRBD1 (6 bases). CDR1 is MDHEN, CDR2 SYDVKM, per germline. This CDR3 region has 13 residues. The V end lost 5 bases, the J end lost 4 bases, and 11 bases lay between the germline ends. CDR3 bases: TGTGCCAGCAGTCCAGGGGTCGTCTATGGCTACACCTTC. It is translated as CASSPGVVYGYTF.

This CDR3 is CAWSTTGGAQPQHF. The DNA for the CDR3 is TGTGCCTGGAGTACTACAGGGGGGGCTCAGCCCCAGCATTTT. The chain joins TRBV30 to TRBJ1-5; 8 bases match TRBD1. The V gene's germline CDR1 is GTSNPN and CDR2 SVGIG (reference sequence). V shed 2 bases, J shed 6 bases, and the junction held 6 bases outside the gene matches. The CDR3 contains 14 residues.

Only one count was recorded for this clone. The rearrangement joins TRBV15 to TRBJ1-1; a weak D match, TRBD1 (5 bases). Deletions cut 1 base from V and 4 bases from J, with 13 bases between. Germline-derived CDR1 and CDR2 are LNHNV and YYDKDF (reference sequence). This CDR3 has 15 amino acids. The CDR3, as DNA: TGTGCCACCAGCAGAGTCCAGGGAGAGGGCACTGAAGCTTTCTTT. It translates to CATSRVQGEGTEAFF.